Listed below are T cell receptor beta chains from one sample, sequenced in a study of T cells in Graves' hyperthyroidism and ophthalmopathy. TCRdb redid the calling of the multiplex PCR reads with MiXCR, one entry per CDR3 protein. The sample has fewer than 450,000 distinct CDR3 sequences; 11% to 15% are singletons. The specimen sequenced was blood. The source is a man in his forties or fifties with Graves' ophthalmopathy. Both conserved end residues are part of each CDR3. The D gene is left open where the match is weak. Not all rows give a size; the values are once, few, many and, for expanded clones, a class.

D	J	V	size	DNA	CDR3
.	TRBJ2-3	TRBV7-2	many	TGTGCCAGCAGCTTAGTCTCAGGGATTGATACGCAGTATTTT	CASSLVSGIDTQYF
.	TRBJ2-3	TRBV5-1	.	TGCGCCAGCAGCTCCCTAGGGCAGGATACGCAGTATTTT	CASSSLGQDTQYF
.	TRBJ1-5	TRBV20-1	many	TGCAGTGCTAGGACGGATAGCAATCAGCCCCAGCATTTT	CSARTDSNQPQHF
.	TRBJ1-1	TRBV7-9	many	TGTGCCAGCAGCTTTGGGGGCGCGGTCACTGAAGCTTTCTTT	CASSFGGAVTEAFF
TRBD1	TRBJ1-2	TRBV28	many	TGTGCCAGCAGCGGACAGGGAGCGTATGGCTACACCTTC	CASSGQGAYGYTF
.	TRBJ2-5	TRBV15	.	TGTGCCACCAGCAGGCCGGACGGGGAGACCCAGTACTTC	CATSRPDGETQYF
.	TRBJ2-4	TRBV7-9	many	TGTGCCAGCAGCCCCCGTTCCCCAGGCGTTGGGATTCAGTACTTC	CASSPRSPGVGIQYF
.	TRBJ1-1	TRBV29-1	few	TGCAGCGTTGATACAGGCATGAACACTGAAGCTTTCTTT	CSVDTGMNTEAFF
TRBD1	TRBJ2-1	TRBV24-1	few	TGTGCCACCAGTGATTCGGGACAGGATAACAATGAGCAGTTCTTC	CATSDSGQDNNEQFF
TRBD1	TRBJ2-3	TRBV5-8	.	TGTGCCAGCAGCCCTCTTATCGGACAGGGGTTAGATACGCAGTATTTT	CASSPLIGQGLDTQYF
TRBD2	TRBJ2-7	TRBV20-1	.	TGCAGTGCTAGAGATCGGGGGGGGCACTACGAGCAGTACTTC	CSARDRGGHYEQYF
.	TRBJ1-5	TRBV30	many	TGTGCCTGGGGGCCCAATGAGCCCCAGCATTTT	CAWGPNEPQHF
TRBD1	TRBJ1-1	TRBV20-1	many	TGCAGTGCTAGAGGGGGACAGTTGAACACTGAAGCTTTCTTT	CSARGGQLNTEAFF
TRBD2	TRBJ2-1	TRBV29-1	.	TGCAGCGTTGAAGACAGGTTAGCGGGAGGGAGCTCCTACAATGAGCAGTTCTTC	CSVEDRLAGGSSYNEQFF
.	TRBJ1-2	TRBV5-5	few	TGTGCCAGCAGCTTGTCTGCTGGGAACTATGGCTACACCTTC	CASSLSAGNYGYTF
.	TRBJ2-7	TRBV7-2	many	TGTGCCAGCAGCCGCGGTGCTAGTTCCCGCCACGAGCAGTACTTC	CASSRGASSRHEQYF
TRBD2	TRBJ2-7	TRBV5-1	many	TGCGCCAGCAGCTTGTGGTCAACTGGGACTAGCGGGCACAACTACGAGCAGTACTTC	CASSLWSTGTSGHNYEQYF
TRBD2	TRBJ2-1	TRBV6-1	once	TGTGCCAGCACCGTCGCCGAGCGGGGTCCCGGGGATGAGCAGTTCTTC	CASTVAERGPGDEQFF
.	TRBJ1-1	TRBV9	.	TGTGCCAGCAGCGTAGAGCATAAGAACACTGAAGCTTTCTTT	CASSVEHKNTEAFF
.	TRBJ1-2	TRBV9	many	TGTGCCAGCAGCGTTTCACCAACCCCGTATGGCTACACCTTC	CASSVSPTPYGYTF
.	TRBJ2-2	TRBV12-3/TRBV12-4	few	TGTGCCAGCAGTTTTACCGGGAATCCCGGGGAGCTGTTTTTT	CASSFTGNPGELFF
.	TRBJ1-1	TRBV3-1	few	TGTGCCAGCAGCCTAGTCGCCAGGGGAGTATCTGAAGCTTTCTTT	CASSLVARGVSEAFF
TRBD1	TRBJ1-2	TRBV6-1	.	TGTGCCAGCAGTGAACTTAGGGACAGGGTTTATGGCTACACCTTC	CASSELRDRVYGYTF
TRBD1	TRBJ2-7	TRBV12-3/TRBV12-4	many	TGTGCCAGCAGTAATACGGACAGGGCGAAATACGAGCAGTACTTC	CASSNTDRAKYEQYF
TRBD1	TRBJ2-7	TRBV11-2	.	TGTGCCAGCAGCGCGACAGGGGGCGCTTTAAGGGAGCAGTACTTC	CASSATGGALREQYF
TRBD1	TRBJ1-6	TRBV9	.	TGTGCCAGCAGCGGGACCACAGGGGATAATTCACCCCTCCACTTT	CASSGTTGDNSPLHF
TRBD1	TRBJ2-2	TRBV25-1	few	TGTGCCAGCAGTGACAACCGGGACAGGGGAAAGGAGCTGTTTTTT	CASSDNRDRGKELFF
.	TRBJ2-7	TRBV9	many	TGTGCCAGCAGCCGGGACCCCTACAGCTCCTACGAGCAGTACTTC	CASSRDPYSSYEQYF
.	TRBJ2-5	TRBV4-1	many	TGCGCCAGCAGCCAAGACGTATGGGAGACCCAGTACTTC	CASSQDVWETQYF
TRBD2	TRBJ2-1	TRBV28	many	TGTGCCAGTAGTTATAGCGGGAGGACAGGAAACAATGAGCAGTTCTTC	CASSYSGRTGNNEQFF
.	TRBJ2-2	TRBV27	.	TGTGCCAGCAGCCCTAAGAAGGGAAGAGGGAGCACCGGGGAGCTGTTTTTT	CASSPKKGRGSTGELFF
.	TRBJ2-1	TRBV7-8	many	TGTGCCAGCAGCCCCCGGGACTTATACAATGAGCAGTTCTTC	CASSPRDLYNEQFF
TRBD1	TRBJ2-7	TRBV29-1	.	TGCAGCGTTGAAAGTTTCGTGGGAGACAGGGGGCTCCACGAGCAGTACTTC	CSVESFVGDRGLHEQYF
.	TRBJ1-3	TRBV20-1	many	TGCAGTGCTAACCCACAGGCGGTTCCTGGAAACACCATATATTTT	CSANPQAVPGNTIYF
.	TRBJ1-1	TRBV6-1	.	TGTGCCAGCAGTTATAGGAGTCACACTGAAGCTTTCTTT	CASSYRSHTEAFF
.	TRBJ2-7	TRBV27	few	TGTGCCAGCAGTTTAGGTAGGGACGTCTACGAGCAGTACTTC	CASSLGRDVYEQYF
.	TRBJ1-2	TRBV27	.	TGTGCCAGCAGTGACAGTTTGTCCAGCTATGGCTACACCTTC	CASSDSLSSYGYTF
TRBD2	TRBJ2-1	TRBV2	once	TGTGCCAGCTTGTCCGGGACTAGCGGTTCGAAAAATGAGCAGTTCTTC	CASLSGTSGSKNEQFF
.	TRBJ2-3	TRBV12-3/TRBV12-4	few	TGTGCCAGCAGTGAAATCACAGATACGCAGTATTTT	CASSEITDTQYF
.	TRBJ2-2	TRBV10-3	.	TGTGCCATCAGTGAGTCGACCACAGGGAACACCGGGGAGCTGTTTTTT	CAISESTTGNTGELFF
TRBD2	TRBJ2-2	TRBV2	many	TGTGCCAGGACCGGGACTAGCAGGAGTGGCACCGGGGAGCTGTTTTTT	CARTGTSRSGTGELFF
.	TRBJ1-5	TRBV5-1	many	TGCGCCAGCAGCTTGGGAGATTATAGCAATCAGCCCCAGCATTTT	CASSLGDYSNQPQHF
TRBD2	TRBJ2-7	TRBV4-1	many	TGCGCCAGCAGCCAAGATAGTGCTAGCGGGATCGAGCAGTACTTC	CASSQDSASGIEQYF
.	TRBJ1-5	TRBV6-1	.	TGTGCCAGCAGTGAAGCGCTTAGCAATCAGCCCCAGCATTTT	CASSEALSNQPQHF
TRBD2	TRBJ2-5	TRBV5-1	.	TGCGCCAGCAGCGCCAAAAAGAGCGCGGGAGTATGGGCACGAGAGACCCAGTACTTC	CASSAKKSAGVWARETQYF
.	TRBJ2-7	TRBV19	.	TGTGCCAGTAGTATAGGAGCGGACAGCTCCTACGAGCAGTACTTC	CASSIGADSSYEQYF
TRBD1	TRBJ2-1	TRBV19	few	TGTGCCAGTAGTATTGGGACAGCCTCCTACAATGAGCAGTTCTTC	CASSIGTASYNEQFF
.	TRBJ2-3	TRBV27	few	TGTGCCAGCAGCCCGGTCCGGGGAATTGGTACAGATACGCAGTATTTT	CASSPVRGIGTDTQYF
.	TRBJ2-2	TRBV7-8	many	TGTGCCAGCAGCTTACAGAGCACCGGGGAGCTGTTTTTT	CASSLQSTGELFF
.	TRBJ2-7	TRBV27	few	TGTGCCAGCAGTCCCGCTTCGGGAGCTCGCTACGAGCAGTACTTC	CASSPASGARYEQYF
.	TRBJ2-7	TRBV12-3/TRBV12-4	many	TGTGCCAGCAGAGAGGGAGGGGGGAGTCGCCACGAGCAGTACTTC	CASREGGGSRHEQYF
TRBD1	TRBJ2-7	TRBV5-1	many	TGCGCCAGCAGCTCTTCTACACCGGGACAGGGCTACGAGCAGTACTTC	CASSSSTPGQGYEQYF